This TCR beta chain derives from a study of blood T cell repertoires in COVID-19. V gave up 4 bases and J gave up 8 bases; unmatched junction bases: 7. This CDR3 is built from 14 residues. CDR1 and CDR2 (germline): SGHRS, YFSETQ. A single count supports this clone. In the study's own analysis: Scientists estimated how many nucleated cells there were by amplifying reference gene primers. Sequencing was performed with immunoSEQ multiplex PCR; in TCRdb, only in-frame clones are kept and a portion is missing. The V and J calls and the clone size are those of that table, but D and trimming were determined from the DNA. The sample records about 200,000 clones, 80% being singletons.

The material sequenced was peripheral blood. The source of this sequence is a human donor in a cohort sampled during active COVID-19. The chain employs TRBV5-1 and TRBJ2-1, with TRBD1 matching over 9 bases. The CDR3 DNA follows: TGCGCCAGCAGCCCAAGACAGGGGGAGGATGAGCAGTTCTTC. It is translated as CASSPRQGEDEQFF.